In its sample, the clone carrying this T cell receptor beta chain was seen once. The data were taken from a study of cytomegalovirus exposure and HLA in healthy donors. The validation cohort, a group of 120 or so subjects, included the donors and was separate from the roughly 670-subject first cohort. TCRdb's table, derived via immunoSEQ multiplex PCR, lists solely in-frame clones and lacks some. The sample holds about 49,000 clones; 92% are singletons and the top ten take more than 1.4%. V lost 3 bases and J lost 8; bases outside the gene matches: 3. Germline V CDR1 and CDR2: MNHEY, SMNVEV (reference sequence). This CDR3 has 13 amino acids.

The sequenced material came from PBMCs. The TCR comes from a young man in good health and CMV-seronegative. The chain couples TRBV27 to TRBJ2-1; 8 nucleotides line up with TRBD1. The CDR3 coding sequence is TGTGCCAGCAGTTTGCAGGGGGCATATGAGCAGTTCTTC. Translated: CASSLQGAYEQFF.